The 15 T cell receptor beta chains presented below share a single source sample, sequenced in a study of glioma-infiltrating T cells after dendritic cell vaccination (dated by TCRdb to 2016 to 2018). Receptors were amplified or captured by the immunoSEQ multiplex PCR assay. Sourced from immuneACCESS, this table was stored by TCRdb with only in-frame sequences that have V and J called. A share of the clones is absent; for the studies checked, an unresolved V gene accounts for under half, and the remainder has no known explanation. The sample contains roughly 10,000 clones, 70% to 85% of them found a single time. The ten most abundant clones make up just over 40% of the sample. The time point label for this specimen denotes: after dendritic cell vaccination, including at tumor progression/relapse. The sequencing used blood, collected after dendritic cell vaccination. The receptor source for this set is a human donor with glioblastoma.

The chain has TRBV27 and TRBJ2-7; D might be TRBD2 (5 bases). The V gene's germline CDR1 is MNHEY and CDR2 SMNVEV (reference sequence). This CDR3 region has 13 residues. The ends were cut back, 8 bases at V and 3 bases at J, with 14 bases in the middle. In DNA, the CDR3 is TGTGCCAGCCGAAGCGGTGGGGTCTACGAGCAGTACTTC. Amino acid sequence: CASRSGGVYEQYF.

The V and J genes are TRBV5-6 and TRBJ2-5; weak D call: TRBD2 (5 bases). Germline assignment: CDR1 SGHDT and CDR2 YYEEEE. The CDR3 is made up of 15 amino acids. The V end lost 4 bases, the J end lost 4 bases, and 17 bases lay between the germline ends. CDR3 DNA sequence: TGTGCCAGCAGCGCCCAAACTAGAGGTGGAGAGACCCAGTACTTC. Translating gives CASSAQTRGGETQYF.

In this sample, this clone turned up once. The V and J genes are TRBV6-4 and TRBJ2-1; 10 nucleotides agree with TRBD1. The CDR3 runs to 15 residues. V lost 7 bases to trimming and J lost 7 bases; unmatched junction nucleotides: 10. Germline V gene sequence: CDR1 MRHNA, CDR2 SNTAGT. The CDR3 loop is CASTRQGASWNEQFF. The CDR3 coding sequence is TGTGCCAGCACACGACAGGGGGCAAGTTGGAATGAGCAGTTCTTC.

Remarks on this clone: The sample contains more than one DNA sequence encoding this CDR3. Here the CDR3 DNA reads TGCGCCAGCAGCCAAGATAGTGGAGGGAACACTGAAGCTTTCTTT. Translated: CASSQDSGGNTEAFF. The chain has TRBV4-3 and TRBJ1-1; D gene ambiguous. Germline V gene data show CDR1 as LGHNA and CDR2 as YSLEER. This CDR3 is built from 15 residues. Trimming removed 0 bases at V and 1 base at J, with 9 bases between.

The chain carries TRBV5-8 and TRBJ2-1; D is perhaps TRBD2 (5 bases). CDR3 length equals 15 residues. V lost 6 bases to trimming and J lost 0 bases, with 13 bases between them. Per the germline V gene, CDR1 is SGHTS and CDR2 is YDEGEE. Here the CDR3 DNA reads TGTGCCAGCATTTACGAAGGGAGCTCCTACAATGAGCAGTTCTTC. Translation: CASIYEGSSYNEQFF. Using reference TRBV5-8 and TRBJ2-1 for the parts outside the CDR3, the full variable domain is EAGVTQSPTHLIKTRGQQATLRCSPISGHTSVYWYQQALGLGLQFLLWYDEGEERNRGNFPPRFSGRQFPNYSSELNVNALELEDSALYLCASIYEGSSYNEQFFGPGTRLTVL.

V is TRBV18 and J is TRBJ1-5; a possible D gene is TRBD1 (5 bases). The V gene lost 1 base and the J gene lost 3 bases, with 13 bases spanning the gap. This CDR3 is built from 16 residues. Germline V CDR1 and CDR2: KGHSH, LQKENI. The CDR3 DNA sequence: TGTGCCAGCTCACCACAGGCAGGGACTAACAATCAGCCCCAGCATTTT. Encoded protein: CASSPQAGTNNQPQHF.

The CDR3, as DNA: TGTGCCAGTAGTATAATGGCGCCACTAAAGAACACTGAAGCTTTCTTT. Translation: CASSIMAPLKNTEAFF. The V and J genes are TRBV19 and TRBJ1-1; D remains unclear. Germline V gives CDR1 LNHDA, CDR2 SQIVND (reference sequence). V gave up 2 bases and J gave up 1 base, with 14 bases separating them. The CDR3 runs 16 residues.

This clone was observed a few times. This chain uses TRBV6-5 with TRBJ2-7, with D tentatively TRBD1 (7 bases). This CDR3 spans 14 amino acids. V lost 8 bases to trimming and J lost 4 bases, with 18 bases between them. In germline, CDR1 is MNHEY, CDR2 SVGAGI. The CDR3 region is CASSSGDRSYEQYF. The CDR3 DNA reads TGTGCCAGCTCTTCGGGGGACAGATCATACGAGCAGTACTTC.

This clone appeared once. The chain joins TRBV4-3 to TRBJ2-5; TRBD2 aligns across 8 bases. The J segment lost 0 bases and the V segment lost 1 base, leaving 4 bases of the junction unmatched. Germline V gives CDR1 LGHNA, CDR2 YSLEER. The CDR3 is 16 residues long. CDR3 sequence reads: CASSQGRLANQETQYF. The CDR3 DNA reads as TGCGCCAGCAGCCAAGGCCGACTAGCGAACCAAGAGACCCAGTACTTC.

This clone appeared once. The J gene is TRBJ2-2, the V gene TRBV5-1; TRBD1 aligns across 10 bases. The germline gives CDR1 SGHRS, CDR2 YFSETQ. The CDR3 consists of 15 residues. The V and J ends lost 4 bases and 3 bases, in that order; junction bases with no gene match: 3. CDR3 DNA: TGCGCCAGCAGCCTGGACAGGGGGGACACCGGGGAGCTGTTTTTT. Translated: CASSLDRGDTGELFF.

J is TRBJ1-4 and V is TRBV6-6; 10 nucleotides agree with TRBD1. The CDR3 has 13 amino acids. Germline V gives CDR1 MNHNY, CDR2 SVGAGI (reference sequence). V lost 7 bases to trimming and J lost 5 bases; unmatched junction nucleotides: 1. In DNA form, the CDR3 reads TGTGCCAGCAAGGGACAGGGGAATGAAAAACTGTTTTTT. It encodes CASKGQGNEKLFF.

The gene calls are TRBV25-1 and TRBJ2-3; D not resolved. Germline V lookup: CDR1 MGHDK, CDR2 SYGVNS. This CDR3 has 11 amino acids. Between the trimmed V and J ends, which lost 4 bases and 6 bases, there was a span of 5 bases. The CDR3 DNA follows: TGTGCCAGCAGTGTGGCTGATACGCAGTATTTT. Translation: CASSVADTQYF.

The V and J genes are TRBV7-9 and TRBJ1-2; D remains ambiguous. CDR3 length: 17 amino acids. Deletions cut 5 bases from V and 4 bases from J, with 23 bases between. CDR1 and CDR2 from the germline V gene are SEHNR and FQNEAQ (reference sequence). The CDR3 DNA reads as TGTGCCAGCAGCCCCGTCCGTTTCCAGCGCGAAATCTATGGCTACACCTTC. Its translation: CASSPVRFQREIYGYTF.

V is TRBV23-1 and J is TRBJ2-7; weak D call: TRBD1 (5 bases). TRBV23-1 counts as an open reading frame of uncertain function. The CDR3 contains 17 residues. The V end was cut by 3 bases, the J end by 4 bases, with 22 bases between. CDR3 loop: CASSHFSGPGLRYEQYF. In nucleotides, the CDR3 is TGCGCCAGCAGTCATTTTTCTGGGCCAGGGCTAAGATACGAGCAGTACTTC.

In this sample, this clone turned up a few times. V is TRBV5-1 and J is TRBJ2-3; D possibly corresponds to TRBD2 (5 bases). Germline V lookup: CDR1 SGHRS, CDR2 YFSETQ. Trimming removed 1 base from V and 6 bases from J, with 18 bases in between. CDR3 length: 16 residues. CDR3 sequence reads: CASSLLEPSPMDTQYF. In DNA form, the CDR3 reads TGCGCCAGCAGCTTGCTCGAGCCTAGCCCTATGGATACGCAGTATTTT.